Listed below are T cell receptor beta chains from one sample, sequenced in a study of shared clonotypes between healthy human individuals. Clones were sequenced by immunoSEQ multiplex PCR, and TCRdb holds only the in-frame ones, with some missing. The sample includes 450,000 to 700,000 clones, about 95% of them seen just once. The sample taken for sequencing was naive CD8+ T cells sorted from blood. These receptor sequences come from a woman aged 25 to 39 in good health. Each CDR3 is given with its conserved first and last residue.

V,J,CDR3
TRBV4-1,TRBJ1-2,CASSQGDRAGGYTF
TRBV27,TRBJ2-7,CASSLWNSYEQYF
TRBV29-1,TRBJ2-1,CSVRLSSYNEQFF
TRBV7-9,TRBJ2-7,CASSPDRGSYEQYF
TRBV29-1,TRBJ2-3,CSVEGRGLTDTQYF
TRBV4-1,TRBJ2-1,CASSLKERREWGNNEQFF
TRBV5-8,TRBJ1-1,CASSLVWTGGVNTEAFF
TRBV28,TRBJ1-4,CASSFVPLEGEKLFF
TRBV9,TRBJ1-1,CASSVGGTEAFF
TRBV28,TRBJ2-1,CASRFLAGMGANEQFF
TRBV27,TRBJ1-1,CASRFLNVNTEAFF
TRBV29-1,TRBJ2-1,CSVWGLRTSGSSASYNEQFF
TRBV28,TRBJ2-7,CASSLNFETAYEQYF
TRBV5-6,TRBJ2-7,CASSFLEGYEQYF
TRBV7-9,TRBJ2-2,CASSPKGSGPNTGELFF
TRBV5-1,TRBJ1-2,CASSQGQGANYGYTF
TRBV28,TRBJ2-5,CASSPVGVRETQYF
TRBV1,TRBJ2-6,CTSSATFAQSRANVLTF
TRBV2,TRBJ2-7,CASLETVHEQYF
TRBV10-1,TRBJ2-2,CASSDGKGWTTGELFF
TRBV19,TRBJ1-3,CATRNSGNTIYF
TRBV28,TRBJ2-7,CASSPLTHYEQYF
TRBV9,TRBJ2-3,CASTTTSGITDTQYF
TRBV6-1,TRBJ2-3,CASRWDQGTDTQYF
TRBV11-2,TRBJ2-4,CASSPRGGETLAKNIQYF
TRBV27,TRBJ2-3,CASSIPSTDTQYF
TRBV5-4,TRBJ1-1,CASSTGPDYTEAFF
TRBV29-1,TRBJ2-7,CSVSLGSYEQYF
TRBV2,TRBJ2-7,CASRGLAGEWEEQYF
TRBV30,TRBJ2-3,CAWDSWDPDTQYF
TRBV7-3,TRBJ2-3,CASSLVPAAADTQYF
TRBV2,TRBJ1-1,CASTPGGRAFF
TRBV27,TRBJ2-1,CASSLIAGVNEQFF
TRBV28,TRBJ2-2,CASSLLAPRQGRNDGELFF
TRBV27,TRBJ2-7,CASSLLAGGYEQYF
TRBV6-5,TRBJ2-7,CARTGGYEQYF